A single sample gave rise to the 5 T cell receptor beta chains below, sequenced in a study of blood T cell repertoires in COVID-19 (dated by TCRdb to the early 2020s). Preparation of the library involved the immunoSEQ multiplex PCR assay. TCRdb mirrors the immuneACCESS table, restricted to in-frame sequences. Some clones are absent from its copies; in checked studies, under half trace to an unresolved V gene, and the reason for the others is unknown. This sample gives some 98,000 clones in total; approximately 82% of them show up just once. Of the sample, about 10% is held by the ten largest clones. The sample comprised peripheral blood. These receptors were obtained from an older man with acute or convalescent COVID-19.

This chain links TRBV19 with TRBJ1-1; tentatively, D is TRBD1 (5 bases). The CDR3 runs to 16 residues. Germline CDR1 LNHDA, CDR2 SQIVND (reference sequence). V shed 3 bases and J shed 4 bases, with 18 bases lying between them. The DNA for the CDR3 is TGTGCCAGTAGTATTTTAGGGGTCGGGCGGTTCACTGAAGCTTTCTTT. This sequence encodes CASSILGVGRFTEAFF. Full variable domain (rest looked up from reference TRBV19 and TRBJ1-1): DGGITQSPKYLFRKEGQNVTLSCEQNLNHDAMYWYRQDPGQGLRLIYYSQIVNDFQKGDIAEGYSVSREKKESFPLTVTSAQKNPTAFYLCASSILGVGRFTEAFFGQGTRLTVV.

The V and J genes are TRBV29-1 and TRBJ2-7, with TRBD1 identical over 11 bases. This CDR3 comprises 14 residues. From germline, CDR1 is SQVTM and CDR2 ANQGSEA. With V trimmed by 4 bases and J by 2 bases, 4 bases remained unmatched. The CDR3 reads CSVVGDRGAYEQYF. CDR3 nucleotide sequence: TGCAGCGTTGTAGGGGACAGGGGGGCCTACGAGCAGTACTTC.

The V gene is TRBV6-5, the J gene TRBJ1-5, with D tentatively TRBD1 (5 bases). The CDR3 spans 15 residues. V dropped 6 bases and J dropped 4 bases, with 16 bases sitting between them. CDR1 is MNHEY, CDR2 SVGAGI, per germline. The CDR3: CASRGTQSWNQPQHF. The CDR3 bases are TGTGCCAGCAGGGGGACTCAAAGTTGGAATCAGCCCCAGCATTTT.

The chain employs TRBV28 and TRBJ2-3; D gene unclear. The germline V and J ends were trimmed by 6 bases and 4 bases, with 8 bases remaining between them. CDR3 length: 12 amino acids. CDR1 is MDHEN, CDR2 SYDVKM, per germline. The CDR3 coding sequence is TGTGCCAGCAGGGTCCCGGCAGATACGCAGTATTTT. This codes for CASRVPADTQYF.

This clone was detected once. J is TRBJ1-5 and V is TRBV7-6; D is possibly TRBD1 (6 bases). Trimming stripped 0 bases from V and 3 bases from J, with 9 bases between. CDR3 length: 15 residues. Germline-derived CDR1 and CDR2 are SGHVS and FNYEAQ. The CDR3 DNA follows: TGTGCCAGCAGCTTAGCACAGGGATCCAATCAGCCCCAGCATTTT. Its translation: CASSLAQGSNQPQHF.